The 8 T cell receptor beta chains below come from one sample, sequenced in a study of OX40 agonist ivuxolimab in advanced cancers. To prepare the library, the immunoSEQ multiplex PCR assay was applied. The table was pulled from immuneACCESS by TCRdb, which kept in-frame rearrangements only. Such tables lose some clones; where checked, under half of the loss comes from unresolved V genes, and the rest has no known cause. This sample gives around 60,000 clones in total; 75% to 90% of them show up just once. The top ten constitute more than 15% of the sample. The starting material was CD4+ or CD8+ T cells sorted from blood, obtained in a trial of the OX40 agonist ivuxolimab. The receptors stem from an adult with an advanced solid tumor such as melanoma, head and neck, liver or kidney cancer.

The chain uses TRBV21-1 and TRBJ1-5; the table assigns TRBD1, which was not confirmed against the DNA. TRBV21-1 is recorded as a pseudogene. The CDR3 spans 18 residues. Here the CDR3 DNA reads TGTGCCAGCAGCAAAGTATGGGCAGGGGTTCCGAAATTTCCAGCCCAGCATTTT. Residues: CASSKVWAGVPKFPAQHF.

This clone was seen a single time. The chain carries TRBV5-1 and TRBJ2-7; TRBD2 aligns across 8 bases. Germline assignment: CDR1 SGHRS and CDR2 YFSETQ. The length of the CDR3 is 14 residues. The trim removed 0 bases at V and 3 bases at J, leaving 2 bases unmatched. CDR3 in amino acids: CASSLDAGGYEQYF. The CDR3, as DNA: TGCGCCAGCAGCTTGGACGCGGGAGGCTACGAGCAGTACTTC.

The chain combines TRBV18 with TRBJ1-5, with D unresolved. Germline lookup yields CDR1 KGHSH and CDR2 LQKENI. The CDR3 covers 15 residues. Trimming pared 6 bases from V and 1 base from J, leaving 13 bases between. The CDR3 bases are TGTGCCAGCTCTTGGGCCCCCCCCAGCAATCAGCCCCAGCATTTT. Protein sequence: CASSWAPPSNQPQHF. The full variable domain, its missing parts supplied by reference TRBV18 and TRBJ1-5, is NAGVMQNPRHLVRRRGQEARLRCSPMKGHSHVYWYRQLPEEGLKFMVYLQKENIIDESGMPKERFSAEFPKEGPSILRIQQVVRGDSAAYFCASSWAPPSNQPQHFGDGTRLSIL.

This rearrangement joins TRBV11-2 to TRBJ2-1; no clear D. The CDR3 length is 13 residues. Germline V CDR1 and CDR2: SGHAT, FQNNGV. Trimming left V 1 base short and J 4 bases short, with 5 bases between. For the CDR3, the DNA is TGTGCCAGCAGCTTAGTCCTATACAATGAGCAGTTCTTC. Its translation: CASSLVLYNEQFF.

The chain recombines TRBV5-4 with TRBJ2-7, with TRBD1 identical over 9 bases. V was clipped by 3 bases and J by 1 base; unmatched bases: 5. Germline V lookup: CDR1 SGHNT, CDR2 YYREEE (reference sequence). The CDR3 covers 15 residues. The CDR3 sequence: CASSSPGQGSYEQYF. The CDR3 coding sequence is TGTGCCAGCAGCTCCCCGGGACAGGGATCCTACGAGCAGTACTTC.

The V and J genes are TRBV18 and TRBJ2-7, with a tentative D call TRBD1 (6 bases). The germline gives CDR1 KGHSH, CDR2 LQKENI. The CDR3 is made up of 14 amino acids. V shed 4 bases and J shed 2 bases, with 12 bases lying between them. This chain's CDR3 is CASSLYRETYEQYF. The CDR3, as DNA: TGTGCCAGCTCACTGTACAGGGAGACCTACGAGCAGTACTTC.

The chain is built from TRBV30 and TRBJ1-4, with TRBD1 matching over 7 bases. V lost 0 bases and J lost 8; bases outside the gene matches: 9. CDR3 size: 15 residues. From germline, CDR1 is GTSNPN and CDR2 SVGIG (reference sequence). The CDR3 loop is CAWSVRTGLGEKLFF. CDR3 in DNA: TGTGCCTGGAGTGTACGGACAGGCCTTGGAGAAAAACTGTTTTTT.

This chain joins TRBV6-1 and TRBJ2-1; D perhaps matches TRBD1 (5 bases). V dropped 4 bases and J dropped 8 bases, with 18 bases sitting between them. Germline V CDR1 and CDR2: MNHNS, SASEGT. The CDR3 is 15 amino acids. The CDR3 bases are TGTGCCAGCAGTGCTAGGGGAAAAATGCCCGATGAGCAGTTCTTC. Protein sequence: CASSARGKMPDEQFF.